The 24 T cell receptor beta chains presented below share a single source sample, sequenced in a study of OX40 agonist ivuxolimab in advanced cancers. The repertoire was sequenced with immunoSEQ multiplex PCR; TCRdb's copy has only in-frame clones and lacks some. The sample yields roughly 79,000 clones, about 89% seen once. The sample was CD4+ or CD8+ T cells sorted from blood, taken in a trial of the OX40 agonist ivuxolimab. The receptors were sampled from an adult with an advanced solid tumor such as melanoma, head and neck, liver or kidney cancer.

V gene TRBV19 combines with J gene TRBJ1-3; 7 positions match TRBD1. The V and J ends lost 10 bases and 4 bases, in that order; junction bases with no gene match: 10. The CDR3 contains 14 residues. From germline, CDR1 is LNHDA and CDR2 SQIVND (reference sequence). The CDR3 DNA is TGTGCCACCCAAGATGCCAGGGGGGGAAACACCATATATTTT. Its protein is CATQDARGGNTIYF.

Comment on this clone: An end of the junction differs from the germline gene, which may be a read error. This chain joins TRBV15 and TRBJ1-4; D is unresolved. The CDR3 runs 16 residues. CDR1 is LNHNV and CDR2 is YYDKDF in the germline V gene (reference sequence). CDR3 in amino acids: CATSSAQVLPNEKLLF. The CDR3 DNA follows: TGTGCCACCAGCAGTGCCCAGGTCCTGCCCAATGAAAAACTGCTTTTT.

This sequence joins TRBV10-1 and TRBJ2-7; a weak D match, TRBD1 (6 bases). Trimming took off 8 bases at V and 5 bases at J, with 19 bases between the two ends. There are 14 residues in the CDR3. Germline V CDR1 and CDR2: WNHNN, SYGVQD (reference sequence). The CDR3 nucleotides are TGCGCCAGCTCCGCAGGTCCAGGGGTGCACGAGCAGTACTTC. It encodes CASSAGPGVHEQYF.

This clone was seen just once. The V gene is TRBV6-1, the J gene TRBJ2-4; D gene unclear. V lost 1 base to trimming and J lost 4 bases, with 8 bases between them. Germline CDR1 MNHNS, CDR2 SASEGT. The CDR3 runs to 14 residues. CDR3 DNA sequence: TGTGCCAGCAGTGAAGAGGTAGGGAAAAACATTCAGTACTTC. It translates to CASSEEVGKNIQYF.

The gene calls are TRBV5-1 and TRBJ2-7, with 9 bases identical to TRBD1. Germline V gene sequence: CDR1 SGHRS, CDR2 YFSETQ. This CDR3 has 16 residues. The V and J ends lost 0 bases and 2 bases, in that order; junction bases with no gene match: 6. CDR3 DNA: TGCGCCAGCAGCTTGGACAGGGGGCGCGTGGCCTACGAGCAGTACTTC. It is translated as CASSLDRGRVAYEQYF.

This chain uses TRBV5-4 with TRBJ2-5; tentative D call: TRBD2 (7 bases). CDR3 length: 15 residues. V was clipped by 1 base and J by 6 bases, with 16 bases between them. From germline, CDR1 is SGHNT and CDR2 YYREEE (reference sequence). The DNA of the CDR3 is TGTGCCAGCAGCTTGCAATCGGGGGGCACACAGACCCAGTACTTC. Protein sequence: CASSLQSGGTQTQYF.

In DNA form, the CDR3 reads TGTGCCAGCAGCCAAGGGGTCCTAGCGGCTTACGAGCAGTACTTC. Its translation is CASSQGVLAAYEQYF. The chain employs TRBV4-2 and TRBJ2-7; 7 bases fit TRBD2. Germline CDR1 LGHNA, CDR2 YNFKEQ. The CDR3 contains 15 residues. V was pared by 1 base and J by 4 bases, with 7 bases of the junction left unmatched.

This clone was observed once. The rearrangement uses TRBV21-1 and TRBJ2-7; the table assigns TRBD1, which was not confirmed against the DNA. TRBV21-1 has pseudogene status. The CDR3 runs to 16 residues. The CDR3: CASSKHERTALYEQYF. The CDR3 DNA follows: TGTGCCAGCAGCAAACACGAGAGGACAGCCTTATACGAGCAGTACTTC.

This chain links TRBV29-1 with TRBJ1-5; D unclear. This CDR3 spans 13 amino acids. Per germline, CDR1 SQVTM and CDR2 ANQGSEA. V lost 4 bases, J lost 3 bases, and 10 bases lay in between. The CDR3 region is CSVGLGANQPQHF. The CDR3, as DNA: TGCAGCGTTGGTTTGGGCGCCAATCAGCCCCAGCATTTT.

The chain has TRBV27 and TRBJ1-1; D is unclear. The germline V gene encodes CDR1 MNHEY and CDR2 SMNVEV (reference sequence). This CDR3 has 13 amino acids. V shed 0 bases and J shed 0 bases, with 2 bases lying between them. The CDR3 DNA is TGTGCCAGCAGTTTATCTTTGAACACTGAAGCTTTCTTT. Protein: CASSLSLNTEAFF.

This chain joins TRBV10-3 and TRBJ2-7; TRBD1 matches at 9 bases. Germline CDR1 is ENHRY and CDR2 is SYGVKD. The junction had 11 bases not matched to a gene; V was cut back by 10 bases and J by 1 base. This CDR3 contains 15 residues. The CDR3 DNA is TGTGCCAGGGACAGGGACCTATACATTTCCTACGAGCAGTACTTC. Its translation is CARDRDLYISYEQYF.

V gene TRBV7-2 combines with J gene TRBJ2-3, with 8 bases lining up with TRBD2. V shed 0 bases, J shed 4 bases, and the junction held 6 bases outside the gene matches. The CDR3 covers 16 residues. Germline CDR1 and CDR2: SGHTA and FQGNSA. CDR3 loop: CASSLAPAGVSDTQYF. In nucleotides, the CDR3 is TGTGCCAGCAGCTTAGCCCCAGCGGGAGTGTCAGATACGCAGTATTTT.

The rearrangement uses TRBV5-1 and TRBJ2-5; D unresolved. V lost 6 bases, J lost 3 bases, and 15 bases lay in between. Germline CDR1 reads SGHRS; CDR2 reads YFSETQ. The CDR3 totals 14 residues. The CDR3: CASTPRRKEETQYF. The CDR3 DNA is TGCGCCAGCACCCCAAGGCGAAAAGAAGAGACCCAGTACTTC. Together with reference TRBV5-1 and TRBJ2-5, the CDR3 gives the full variable domain: KAGVTQTPRYLIKTRGQQVTLSCSPISGHRSVSWYQQTPGQGLQFLFEYFSETQRNKGNFPGRFSGRQFSNSRSEMNVSTLELGDSALYLCASTPRRKEETQYFGPGTRLLVL.

This rearrangement joins TRBV30 to TRBJ2-5; D may correspond to TRBD1 or TRBD2 (5 bases each). The V gene lost 3 bases and the J gene lost 6 bases, with 8 bases spanning the gap. The CDR3 contains 11 residues. The germline V gene has CDR1 GTSNPN and CDR2 SVGIG (reference sequence). CDR3 loop: CAWRWGQTQYF. The CDR3 nucleotides read TGTGCCTGGAGATGGGGACAGACCCAGTACTTC.

The V call is TRBV2, the J call TRBJ2-7, with TRBD1 matching 9 bases. The CDR3 runs 13 residues. The germline V gene has CDR1 SNHLY and CDR2 FYNNEI. V dropped 4 bases and J dropped 6; count of bases not matched to a gene: 4. The CDR3 spells CASSGQGVGEQYF. In DNA form, the CDR3 reads TGTGCCAGCAGTGGACAGGGGGTTGGCGAGCAGTACTTC.

J is TRBJ1-5 and V is TRBV5-6; D perhaps matches TRBD1 (5 bases). The ends were cut back, 2 bases at V and 9 bases at J, with 15 bases in the middle. The CDR3 totals 14 residues. Germline values: CDR1 SGHDT, CDR2 YYEEEE. The DNA of the CDR3 is TGTGCCAGCAGCTTCCGGGACGGGGGGAGGCCCCAGCATTTT. Protein: CASSFRDGGRPQHF.

The J gene is TRBJ2-2, the V gene TRBV18; perhaps TRBD1 as D (6 bases). Trimming cost V 3 bases and J 4 bases, with 9 bases left between them. Germline V gene lookup returns CDR1 KGHSH and CDR2 LQKENI. The CDR3 length is 14 residues. The CDR3 bases are TGTGCCAGCTCACCGAGGACAGTCACCGGGGAGCTGTTTTTT. As protein: CASSPRTVTGELFF.

The chain couples TRBV6-6 to TRBJ1-2, with D perhaps TRBD1 (6 bases). Germline loops: CDR1 MNHNY, CDR2 SVGAGI (reference sequence). The CDR3 spans 14 residues. The V and J ends lost 7 bases and 4 bases respectively, with 16 bases between them. DNA for the CDR3: TGTGCCAGCACCTCGGACAGTTCTCTCTATGGCTACACCTTC. Encoded protein: CASTSDSSLYGYTF.

V is TRBV11-2 and J is TRBJ1-4; 8 nucleotides agree with TRBD1. The germline gives CDR1 SGHAT, CDR2 FQNNGV. With V trimmed by 3 bases and J by 7 bases, 7 bases remained unmatched. The CDR3 length is 15 residues. Here the CDR3 reads CASSLAGQGGEKLFF. In nucleotides, the CDR3 is TGTGCCAGCAGCTTGGCAGGACAGGGAGGTGAAAAACTGTTTTTT.

J is TRBJ2-2 and V is TRBV7-2; TRBD2 matches at 7 bases. With 5 bases clipped from V and 1 base from J, the junction kept 16 bases outside the gene matches. The germline V gene has CDR1 SGHTA and CDR2 FQGNSA. This CDR3 is built from 19 residues. CDR3: CASSPHSISSGGNTGELFF. The DNA for the CDR3 is TGTGCCAGCAGCCCACACTCCATTTCTAGCGGAGGGAACACCGGGGAGCTGTTTTTT. Filled out from reference TRBV7-2 and TRBJ2-2, the complete variable domain reads GAGVSQSPSNKVTEKGKDVELRCDPISGHTALYWYRQSLGQGLEFLIYFQGNSAPDKSGLPSDRFSAERTGGSVSTLTIQRTQQEDSAVYLCASSPHSISSGGNTGELFFGEGSRLTVL.

CDR3 amino acids: CASSAAGRSSYEQYF. For the CDR3, the DNA is TGTGCCAGCAGTGCGGCAGGTAGGAGCTCCTACGAGCAGTACTTC. The chain has TRBV28 and TRBJ2-7; the D is unclear. With 5 bases removed from V and 0 bases from J, the gap between germline ends came to 14 bases. CDR1 MDHEN and CDR2 SYDVKM come from the germline V gene. This CDR3 is 15 amino acids long.

This clone was seen only once. The genes are TRBV5-6 and TRBJ1-1, with D possibly being TRBD1 (6 bases). The CDR3 contains 13 residues. V dropped 0 bases and J dropped 6 bases, with 9 bases sitting between them. Per the germline V gene, CDR1 is SGHDT and CDR2 is YYEEEE. The CDR3 sequence: CASSLDRVPEAFF. The CDR3 nucleotides read TGTGCCAGCAGCTTGGACAGGGTTCCTGAAGCTTTCTTT.

This chain uses TRBV28 with TRBJ2-7; D might be TRBD1 (6 bases). From germline, CDR1 is MDHEN and CDR2 SYDVKM. The CDR3 runs to 16 residues. V was clipped by 5 bases and J by 3 bases, with 20 bases between them. The CDR3 reads CASSVASGTFGYEQYF. In DNA form, the CDR3 reads TGTGCCAGCAGTGTCGCCTCCGGGACATTCGGCTACGAGCAGTACTTC.

In its sample, this clone was seen a few times. The V gene is TRBV2, the J gene TRBJ1-5, with D perhaps TRBD1 (6 bases). Trimming cost V 5 bases and J 4 bases, with 18 bases left between them. From germline, CDR1 is SNHLY and CDR2 FYNNEI. The CDR3 is 16 amino acids. The CDR3 coding sequence is TGTGCCAGCAGTCTTTTAACAGGGATTGCGAATCAGCCCCAGCATTTT. As protein: CASSLLTGIANQPQHF. The full variable domain, rest sourced from reference TRBV2 and TRBJ1-5, is EPEVTQTPSHQVTQMGQEVILRCVPISNHLYFYWYRQILGQKVEFLVSFYNNEISEKSEIFDDQFSVERPDGSNFTLKIRSTKLEDSAMYFCASSLLTGIANQPQHFGDGTRLSIL.